This T cell receptor (beta chain) was sequenced in a study of blood T cell repertoires in COVID-19. Study at large: Whether acute or convalescent, the COVID-19 samples came from the United States, Italy and Spain. The analysed material was cDNA or gDNA that came from T cells, B-cell-depleted T cells, or PBMCs.

Authors' analysis steps: It was from reference gene primer amplification that nucleated cell counts were estimated. Method: immunoSEQ multiplex PCR; TCRdb's copy keeps in-frame clones and lacks some. Clonal size and the V and J genes are those of that table, whereas D and trimming came from the DNA. The table lists under 300,000 clones, roughly 90% of them singletons. Donors in Cohort 3 who had recovered were those with two negative PCRs, healthcare professional clearance, or resolution of their symptoms. The germline CDR1 and CDR2 sequences are SQVTM and ANQGSEA. This CDR3 spans 14 amino acids. The V gene end was trimmed by 6 bases and the J gene end by 5 bases; junction bases not matched to a gene: 8.

The sample taken for sequencing was PBMCs or T cells enriched from blood (not recorded which). This sequence joins TRBV29-1 and TRBJ1-4, with 8 bases fitting TRBD1. The sequence came from a man in his forties or fifties who had recovered from COVID-19. The CDR3 is CSVTHRGGNEKLFF. DNA of the CDR3: TGCAGCGTCACCCACAGGGGGGGAAATGAAAAACTGTTTTTT.